One sample yielded the 17 T cell receptor beta chains listed below, sequenced in a study of early T cells in non-severe SARS-CoV-2 infection. TCRdb called the 5' RACE reads again in MiXCR, with one record for every CDR3 protein. Altogether tens of thousands of distinct CDR3 sequences are present, roughly 12% being singletons, with the ten largest covering less than 3%. Sequencing was performed on whole blood, taken at baseline. The receptors were gathered from an adult who was a healthcare worker with PCR-confirmed SARS-CoV-2 infection or an uninfected control (not recorded which).

In this sample, this clonotype turned up many times. The chain employs TRBV3-1 and TRBJ2-3; weak D call: TRBD2 (6 bases). This CDR3 is 15 amino acids long. Looked up from germline, CDR1 is LGHDT and CDR2 is YNNKEL (reference sequence). V gave up 1 base and J gave up 4 bases, with 12 bases separating them. Here the CDR3 DNA reads TGTGCCAGCAGCCAAGGGTGGGGGGAACCAGATACGCAGTATTTT. Protein: CASSQGWGEPDTQYF.

This clonotype was recorded many times. The chain recombines TRBV7-9 with TRBJ2-3; D gene ambiguous. Germline CDR1 and CDR2: SEHNR and FQNEAQ (reference sequence). The V gene lost 2 bases and the J gene lost 4 bases, with 4 bases spanning the gap. The CDR3 loop spans 12 amino acids. CDR3 nucleotides: TGTGCCAGCAGCTTATCTGCAGATACGCAGTATTTT. Translated: CASSLSADTQYF.

The chain is built from TRBV7-9 and TRBJ2-3; D is uncertain. The germline V gene encodes CDR1 SEHNR and CDR2 FQNEAQ (reference sequence). Deletions cut 5 bases from V and 6 bases from J, with 9 bases between. CDR3 size: 12 residues. The CDR3 is CASSPVHDTQYF. The CDR3 DNA sequence: TGTGCCAGCAGCCCAGTGCACGATACGCAGTATTTT.

This clonotype turned up a few times. An end of the junction differs from the germline gene, which may be a read error. The rearrangement joins TRBV6-1 to TRBJ1-1; D remains ambiguous. Germline CDR1 and CDR2: MNHNS and SASEGT. CDR3 length: 10 amino acids. CDR3 in DNA: TGTGCCAACAGTGAGTCCCGGATCGGCTTT. Encoded protein: CANSESRIGF.

This clonotype was seen only a few times. The V and J genes are TRBV7-9 and TRBJ2-2; D remains unclear. V was shortened by 2 bases and J by 14 bases, with 6 bases between the two germline ends. This CDR3 comprises 10 residues. Germline V gives CDR1 SEHNR, CDR2 FQNEAQ (reference sequence). The DNA for the CDR3 is TGTGCCAGCAGCTTACAACGACTGTTTTTT. Protein: CASSLQRLFF.

This chain joins TRBV7-8 and TRBJ2-5, with D tentatively TRBD1 or TRBD2 (5 bases each). Trimming removed 5 bases at V and 3 bases at J, with 13 bases between. This CDR3 is built from 14 residues. Germline CDR1 is SGHVS and CDR2 is FQNEAQ. CDR3 sequence: CASSLGVMEETQYF. CDR3 bases: TGTGCCAGCAGCCTGGGGGTGATGGAAGAGACCCAGTACTTC.

The V call is TRBV28, the J call TRBJ1-6, with D possibly being TRBD1 (6 bases). The CDR3 contains 15 residues. V was cut by 3 bases and J by 7 bases, with 13 bases left in between. CDR1 MDHEN and CDR2 SYDVKM come from the germline V gene. CDR3 DNA sequence: TGTGCCAGCAGTTTGCTTTCAGGGACAAATTCACCCCTCCACTTT. Its protein is CASSLLSGTNSPLHF.

In this sample, this clonotype turned up a few times. The V call is TRBV6-6, the J call TRBJ2-7; D may correspond to TRBD1 or TRBD2 (5 bases each). V was trimmed by 5 bases and J by 7 bases, leaving 18 bases between them. The CDR3 runs 14 residues. Germline V lookup: CDR1 MNHNY, CDR2 SVGAGI (reference sequence). The CDR3 nucleotides read TGTGCCAGCAGTCCCCGGGGCAGGGCCGGGGAGCAGTACTTC. Its protein product is CASSPRGRAGEQYF.

The sample holds a few counts of this clonotype. The rearrangement joins TRBV6-2 or TRBV6-3 to TRBJ2-7, with a weak D call TRBD1 (6 bases). Germline V gene lookup returns CDR1 MNHEY and CDR2 SVGEGT. CDR3 length equals 13 residues. Trimming left V 8 bases short and J 6 bases short, with 17 bases between. CDR3: CASEGQGAVEQYF. The CDR3 DNA reads as TGTGCCAGCGAGGGACAAGGGGCCGTCGAGCAGTACTTC.

This clonotype was seen a handful of times. V gene TRBV11-1 combines with J gene TRBJ1-1; no clear D. V was pared by 5 bases and J by 4 bases, with 14 bases between. The germline gives CDR1 SGHAT, CDR2 FQDESV (reference sequence). The CDR3 sequence is 14 residues long. The DNA of the CDR3 is TGTGCCAGCAGCAAGCGGCGGGTTAGCACTGAAGCTTTCTTT. As protein: CASSKRRVSTEAFF.

This clonotype was counted many times. The chain couples TRBV7-9 to TRBJ2-7; TRBD1 matches 7 bases. The J segment lost 6 bases and the V segment lost 4 bases, leaving 15 bases of the junction unmatched. The length of the CDR3 is 16 residues. Per the germline V gene, CDR1 is SEHNR and CDR2 is FQNEAQ (reference sequence). CDR3 amino acids: CASSSPSAGGSSEQYF. In DNA, the CDR3 is TGTGCCAGCAGCTCCCCGTCCGCAGGGGGTAGTAGCGAGCAGTACTTC. Supplemented by reference TRBV7-9 and TRBJ2-7, the full variable domain reads DTGVSQNPRHKITKRGQNVTFRCDPISEHNRLYWYRQTLGQGPEFLTYFQNEAQLEKSRLLSDRFSAERPKGSFSTLEIQRTEQGDSAMYLCASSSPSAGGSSEQYFGPGTRLTVT.

This clonotype was detected a few times. At one boundary the junction diverges from the germline segment, which might be a read error. The genes are TRBV28 and TRBJ2-4; perhaps TRBD2 as D (5 bases). The CDR3 consists of 14 residues. Germline loops: CDR1 MDHEN, CDR2 SYDVKM. The CDR3 DNA reads TGTGCCAGCAGTTTTGGCGACACCTGGATTCCGGGGAGCTTC. This sequence encodes CASSFGDTWIPGSF.

The chain has TRBV5-5 and TRBJ2-1, with 10 bases matching TRBD1. CDR3 size: 15 residues. CDR1 is SGHKS, CDR2 YYEKEE, per germline (reference sequence). The V segment lost 4 bases and the J segment 8 bases; nucleotides outside the gene matches: 9. The CDR3 DNA reads as TGTGCCAGCAGCCCTGACAGGGGGCATTATGATGAGCAGTTCTTC. Translated, it gives CASSPDRGHYDEQFF.

This clonotype appeared a few times. V and J are TRBV12-5 and TRBJ2-3, with 8 bases identical to TRBD1. The germline gives CDR1 LGHNT, CDR2 FRNRAP. With V trimmed by 1 base and J by 2 bases, 5 bases remained unmatched. This CDR3 is built from 16 residues. As DNA, the CDR3 is TGTGCTAGTGGTTTGGGGTCCAGGGGGCCCACAGATACGCAGTATTTT. Its translation: CASGLGSRGPTDTQYF.

CDR3 residues: CASSFPSSRQANTEAFF. The CDR3 coding sequence is TGTGCCAGCAGCTTCCCTTCGTCGAGACAGGCGAACACTGAAGCTTTCTTT. The chain uses TRBV11-2 and TRBJ1-1; D possibly corresponds to TRBD1 (6 bases). The CDR3 is 17 amino acids. Germline CDR1 is SGHAT and CDR2 is FQNNGV. V was clipped by 3 bases and J by 1 base, with 18 bases between them.

The table lists this clonotype with a few counts. J is TRBJ1-1 and V is TRBV27; D unresolved. The length of the CDR3 is 14 residues. V lost 1 base to trimming and J lost 1 base, with 7 bases between them. Germline V gives CDR1 MNHEY, CDR2 SMNVEV (reference sequence). In DNA, the CDR3 is TGTGCCAGCAGTTTATACCAGAGGAACACTGAAGCTTTCTTT. This sequence encodes CASSLYQRNTEAFF.

The CDR3 nucleotides read TGTGCCAGCTCACCAAAGGGGGCGATTAATTCACCCCTCCACTTT. Its protein product is CASSPKGAINSPLHF. The chain carries TRBV18 and TRBJ1-6, with TRBD1 identical over 7 bases. CDR1 is KGHSH and CDR2 is LQKENI in the germline V gene. The V and J ends lost 2 bases and 6 bases, in that order; junction bases with no gene match: 4. The CDR3 extends over 15 amino acids.